This TCR beta chain was documented in a study of blood T cell repertoires in COVID-19. Study context: Specimens from acute and convalescent COVID-19 originated in the United States, Italy and Spain. PBMCs, B-cell-depleted T cells, or T cells provided the cDNA or gDNA that made up the material.

Per the study methods: The authors estimated nucleated cell counts from reference gene primer amplification. Data came from immunoSEQ multiplex PCR; TCRdb stores just in-frame clones and leaves some out. D and trimming were read from the DNA, whereas the V and J calls and clone size are those reported in that table. The sample includes roughly 250,000 clones, roughly four fifths of them seen just once. The ends lost 5 bases at V and 6 bases at J; junction bases unmatched: 10. Germline V lookup: CDR1 SGHVS, CDR2 FNYEAQ. This CDR3 spans 15 amino acids. Material for sequencing was peripheral blood. This clonotype originated in a woman aged 60-75 years with active or convalescent COVID-19. The chain recombines TRBV7-6 with TRBJ2-1; 7 bases map to TRBD1. The CDR3 region is CASSLGQVGANEQFF. The CDR3 bases are TGTGCCAGCAGCCTCGGACAGGTCGGGGCCAATGAGCAGTTCTTC.